This note documents a single T cell receptor beta chain sequence. Germline V gene sequence: CDR1 MGHDK, CDR2 SYGVNS. The CDR3 extends over 18 amino acids. Trimming shortened V by 3 bases and J by 1 base, and 21 bases separated the two germline ends. This record comes from a study of shared clonotypes between healthy human individuals. The protocol was immunoSEQ multiplex PCR, while the TCRdb copy is restricted to in-frame clones and leaves out a portion. The data contain approximately 1.5 million clones, approximately 98% of them singletons. The donor population consisted of healthy HIV-negative adults with no recent acute infections or vaccinations.

The sample was naive CD4+ T cells sorted from blood. This sample's subset: CD45RA+ positively selected. The chain uses TRBV25-1 and TRBJ1-2; D is unresolved. This receptor was taken from a man aged 25-40 years in good health. CDR3 nucleotides: TGTGCCAGCAGTGATTGGGAGGGCTCTCCGAGATTTAACTATGGCTACACCTTC. It specifies CASSDWEGSPRFNYGYTF.